Following are 22 T cell receptor beta chains from one sample sequenced in a study of T cells in Graves' hyperthyroidism and ophthalmopathy. Amplification of TCR beta CDR3 regions was performed using RNA transcripts as template. Primed by the HTBI set, a first-round RT-PCR was run on the TCR CDR3. In TCRdb, the multiplex PCR reads were re-called with MiXCR into one record per CDR3 protein. The sample carries 550,000 to 800,000 distinct CDR3 sequences, about 15% recorded once. Specimen: blood. These receptors all come from a young man with Graves' hyperthyroidism.

This clonotype has a handful of counts. The chain joins TRBV7-9 to TRBJ2-1, with TRBD2 identical over 11 bases. The CDR3 runs 16 residues. Per the germline V gene, CDR1 is SEHNR and CDR2 is FQNEAQ (reference sequence). The V segment lost 5 bases and the J segment 4 bases; nucleotides outside the gene matches: 7. The DNA of the CDR3 is TGTGCCAGCAGCACCTCGACTAGCGGGGATTACAATGAGCAGTTCTTC. It yields the protein CASSTSTSGDYNEQFF.

In its sample, this clonotype was seen a few times. The V gene is TRBV6-1, the J gene TRBJ2-3; the match to TRBD2 covers 8 bases. This CDR3 has 15 residues. J lost 1 base, V lost 5 bases, and 5 bases had no gene match. Germline loops: CDR1 MNHNS, CDR2 SASEGT. The CDR3 nucleotides read TGTGCCAGCAGTCCCAGCGGGAGTCGCACAGATACGCAGTATTTT. The encoded protein is CASSPSGSRTDTQYF.

This clonotype was seen many times. The J gene is TRBJ2-3, the V gene TRBV6-1, with D uncertain. The V end lost 6 bases, the J end lost 2 bases, and 15 bases lay between the germline ends. Germline CDR1 is MNHNS and CDR2 is SASEGT. This CDR3 spans 15 amino acids. The CDR3 DNA reads TGTGCCAGCAGCCCTGACCGGCCCTCCACAGATACGCAGTATTTT. Translation: CASSPDRPSTDTQYF.

This clonotype was picked up many times. The rearrangement links TRBV30 to TRBJ2-1; 8 bases line up with TRBD2. After removal of 0 bases from V and 7 bases from J, the junction contained 2 bases not matched to a gene. Germline V CDR1 and CDR2: GTSNPN, SVGIG (reference sequence). The CDR3 consists of 13 residues. Here the CDR3 reads CAWSVGTRNEQFF. The CDR3 nucleotides read TGTGCCTGGAGTGTAGGGACTAGGAATGAGCAGTTCTTC.

This clonotype was observed at least ten times. The CDR3 protein is CASSPTARAGYGYTF. CDR3 in DNA: TGTGCCAGCAGTCCCACCGCCAGGGCGGGTTATGGCTACACCTTC. The chain is built from TRBV28 and TRBJ1-2; tentative D call: TRBD1 (5 bases). V gave up 5 bases and J gave up 5 bases, with 18 bases separating them. The CDR3 has 15 residues. Germline values: CDR1 MDHEN, CDR2 SYDVKM.

V and J are TRBV15 and TRBJ2-5; D gene uncertain. Trimming stripped 3 bases from V and 5 bases from J, with 7 bases between. Germline CDR1 reads LNHNV; CDR2 reads YYDKDF (reference sequence). The CDR3 length is 12 residues. In DNA form, the CDR3 reads TGTGCCACCAGCAGCACCGATGAGACCCAGTACTTC. Encoded protein: CATSSTDETQYF.

Only a few counts were recorded for this clonotype. The chain couples TRBV9 to TRBJ2-6; D may be TRBD1 (6 bases). Trimming removed 0 bases from V and 0 bases from J, with 7 bases in between. In germline, CDR1 is SGDLS, CDR2 YYNGEE. The CDR3 spans 16 residues. The CDR3 reads CASSVVGGSGANVLTF. CDR3 DNA: TGTGCCAGCAGCGTAGTAGGGGGCTCTGGGGCCAACGTCCTGACTTTC.

The chain joins TRBV6-5 to TRBJ2-5; no firm D call. The CDR3 totals 13 residues. From germline, CDR1 is MNHEY and CDR2 SVGAGI. Trimming left V 4 bases short and J 1 base short, with 7 bases between. CDR3: CASSSRSQETQYF. Here the CDR3 DNA reads TGTGCCAGCAGTTCTAGGAGCCAAGAGACCCAGTACTTC.

This clonotype has at least ten counts. The gene calls are TRBV11-3 and TRBJ2-1, with 13 bases fitting TRBD2. Germline CDR1 is SGHNT and CDR2 is YENEEA. The CDR3 has 16 residues. V lost 5 bases and J lost 2; bases outside the gene matches: 3. CDR3 in amino acids: CASSPGLAGTYNEQFF. CDR3 in DNA: TGTGCCAGCAGCCCGGGACTAGCGGGAACCTACAATGAGCAGTTCTTC.

J is TRBJ2-7 and V is TRBV5-1; D gene ambiguous. Germline-derived CDR1 and CDR2 are SGHRS and YFSETQ. V was clipped by 5 bases and J by 5 bases, with 8 bases between them. The CDR3 covers 11 residues. CDR3 sequence reads: CASRGFDEQYF. In DNA, the CDR3 is TGCGCCAGCAGGGGCTTTGACGAGCAGTACTTC.

The gene calls are TRBV15 and TRBJ1-5, with 7 nucleotides matching TRBD1. The CDR3 totals 15 residues. The ends lost 3 bases at V and 5 bases at J; junction bases unmatched: 7. Looked up from germline, CDR1 is LNHNV and CDR2 is YYDKDF (reference sequence). The DNA of the CDR3 is TGTGCCACCAGCAGGGCGGGGCAGGGGGATCAGCCCCAGCATTTT. This codes for CATSRAGQGDQPQHF.

This clonotype was counted between two and nine times. The V call is TRBV19, the J call TRBJ2-1, with D perhaps matching TRBD1 (6 bases). CDR1 and CDR2 from the germline V gene are LNHDA and SQIVND (reference sequence). There are 16 residues in the CDR3. The ends were cut back, 3 bases at V and 4 bases at J, with 16 bases in the middle. The CDR3 nucleotides read TGTGCCAGTAGTATGCGCTTGGGGGCAACTTACAATGAGCAGTTCTTC. Its protein is CASSMRLGATYNEQFF. The complete variable domain, with remaining parts taken from reference TRBV19 and TRBJ2-1, reads DGGITQSPKYLFRKEGQNVTLSCEQNLNHDAMYWYRQDPGQGLRLIYYSQIVNDFQKGDIAEGYSVSREKKESFPLTVTSAQKNPTAFYLCASSMRLGATYNEQFFGPGTRLTVL.

This clonotype has at least ten counts. The gene calls are TRBV28 and TRBJ2-1, with TRBD2 matching over 7 bases. There are 13 residues in the CDR3. The V segment lost 6 bases and the J segment 10 bases; nucleotides outside the gene matches: 9. The germline V gene encodes CDR1 MDHEN and CDR2 SYDVKM. CDR3 protein: CASRSTSVPEQFF. In DNA form, the CDR3 reads TGTGCCAGCAGGTCAACTAGCGTCCCCGAGCAGTTCTTC.

The J gene is TRBJ2-7, the V gene TRBV4-3; no firm D call. The CDR3 covers 14 residues. Germline CDR1 reads LGHNA; CDR2 reads YSLEER. Trimming left V 0 bases short and J 7 bases short, with 13 bases between. In DNA, the CDR3 is TGCGCCAGCAGCCAAGAGCCAGGCCCCAGGGAGCAGTACTTC. Its protein is CASSQEPGPREQYF.

Remarks on this clonotype: This may stem from a read error, because a much larger clone lies one nucleotide away. The gene calls are TRBV7-9 and TRBJ2-7, with D perhaps TRBD2 (5 bases). Germline assignment: CDR1 SEHNR and CDR2 FQNEAQ (reference sequence). V was trimmed by 10 bases and J by 6 bases, leaving 19 bases between them. The CDR3 sequence is 13 residues long. In nucleotides, the CDR3 is TGTGCCACCCCGGGAAAGGGTTTGGTCGAGCAGTACTTC. Its protein is CATPGKGLVEQYF.

The table lists this clonotype with many counts. The chain combines TRBV12-3 or TRBV12-4 with TRBJ1-1, with D uncertain. CDR3 length equals 13 residues. Trimming took off 1 base at V and 5 bases at J, with 8 bases between the two ends. This chain's CDR3 is CASSLVLWTEAFF. CDR3 DNA sequence: TGTGCCAGCAGTTTAGTGTTGTGGACTGAAGCTTTCTTT.

There are many counts of this clonotype. The chain is built from TRBV12-3 or TRBV12-4 and TRBJ1-3; TRBD1 aligns across 8 bases. The CDR3 is 14 residues long. J gave up 4 bases and V 6 bases, and 5 bases lay outside the gene matches. CDR3 DNA: TGTGCCAGCAGGTCGACAGGGGAAGGAAACACCATATATTTT. Its protein product is CASRSTGEGNTIYF.

This chain links TRBV24-1 with TRBJ2-5, with D possibly being TRBD2 (5 bases). The CDR3 has 11 residues. The V gene's germline CDR1 is KGHDR and CDR2 SFDVKD. V gave up 8 bases and J gave up 8 bases, with 11 bases separating them. The CDR3, as DNA: TGTGCCACCACTATGGGAGTAACCCAGTACTTC. Its protein product is CATTMGVTQYF.

The chain carries TRBV7-3 and TRBJ2-2; the match to TRBD2 covers 7 bases. Germline trimming cut 5 bases from V and 6 bases from J; bases unmatched to any gene: 3. Germline CDR1 SGHTA, CDR2 FQGTGA. There are 13 residues in the CDR3. CDR3 amino acids: CASSNGGAGELFF. The CDR3 coding sequence is TGTGCCAGCAGCAATGGGGGGGCCGGGGAGCTGTTTTTT. The complete variable domain, with remaining parts taken from reference TRBV7-3 and TRBJ2-2, reads GAGVSQTPSNKVTEKGKYVELRCDPISGHTALYWYRQSLGQGPEFLIYFQGTGAADDSGLPNDRFFAVRPEGSVSTLKIQRTERGDSAVYLCASSNGGAGELFFGEGSRLTVL.

The sample holds many counts of this clonotype. The chain couples TRBV28 to TRBJ2-7; 8 nucleotides align to TRBD2. Per the germline V gene, CDR1 is MDHEN and CDR2 is SYDVKM. This CDR3 region has 16 residues. V dropped 6 bases and J dropped 3; count of bases not matched to a gene: 13. The CDR3 is CASSPGGSGEGYEQYF. The CDR3 DNA sequence: TGTGCCAGCAGCCCGGGGGGGAGCGGTGAAGGCTACGAGCAGTACTTC.

The genes are TRBV11-3 and TRBJ2-4, with a possible D match to TRBD1 (6 bases). The CDR3 extends over 13 amino acids. The V gene lost 5 bases and the J gene lost 12 bases, with 17 bases spanning the gap. Germline V gene sequence: CDR1 SGHNT, CDR2 YENEEA. The CDR3 spells CASSPTWDTYQYF. The CDR3 nucleotides read TGTGCCAGCAGCCCCACCTGGGACACCTATCAGTACTTC.

This clonotype was counted at least ten times. This chain joins TRBV24-1 and TRBJ2-1; 14 positions match TRBD2. Germline V gene lookup returns CDR1 KGHDR and CDR2 SFDVKD. This CDR3 is built from 19 residues. Germline trimming cut 0 bases from V and 8 bases from J; bases unmatched to any gene: 11. CDR3 protein: CATSDLPSGTSGSVDEQFF. CDR3 DNA sequence: TGTGCCACCAGTGATTTGCCATCCGGGACTAGCGGGAGTGTCGATGAGCAGTTCTTC.